This T cell receptor beta chain was sequenced for a study of shared clonotypes between healthy human individuals. Study results and caveats: The donor pool, a small one, limited the genetic and exposure-history diversity represented.

Germline V gene sequence: CDR1 SGDLS, CDR2 YYNGEE. The CDR3 totals 14 residues. Naive CD8 isolation took CD45RO-negative cells positively selected for CCR7 and excluded terminally differentiated effector memory CD45RA+ cells. The protocol was immunoSEQ multiplex PCR, while the TCRdb copy is restricted to in-frame clones and leaves out a portion. The data contain about 2 million clones, around 96% of them singletons. As for this clone: Antigen specificity is unknown. One end of the junction varies from germline; a read error may be responsible.

The specimen sequenced was naive CD8+ T cells sorted from blood. This sequence was found in a man between 18 and 35 years old in good health. The chain recombines TRBV9 with TRBJ1-4, with 7 bases aligning to TRBD1. The CDR3 region is CASSAGGSDETLFF. The CDR3 region has the DNA TGTGCCAGCAGCGCAGGGGGATCAGATGAAACACTGTTTTTT.